The clone carrying this T cell receptor (beta chain) was picked up a small number of times. Generated by immunoSEQ multiplex PCR, the TCRdb table keeps only in-frame clones and is missing some. The sample lists roughly 38,000 clones; around four fifths were seen once. V shed 5 bases and J shed 2 bases, with 9 bases lying between them. CDR3 length: 13 amino acids. The germline V gene encodes CDR1 SGHTA and CDR2 FQGTGA. The data are from a study of control samples from healthy donors and cancer patients. Sequencing input: blood. This TCR derives from a man in his fifties or sixties in good health. The gene calls are TRBV7-3 and TRBJ1-2; D remains ambiguous. The DNA for the CDR3 is TGTGCCAGCAGCCCGTCGCCCAACTATGGCTACACCTTC. Protein product: CASSPSPNYGYTF. The whole variable domain, filled in from reference TRBV7-3 and TRBJ1-2, reads GAGVSQTPSNKVTEKGKYVELRCDPISGHTALYWYRQSLGQGPEFLIYFQGTGAADDSGLPNDRFFAVRPEGSVSTLKIQRTERGDSAVYLCASSPSPNYGYTFGSGTRLTVV.